This TCR beta chain was documented in a study of shared clonotypes between healthy human individuals. A word on this clone: What it recognizes is unknown.

Overall study results and limits: A small donor pool kept down the genetic and exposure-history diversity that was represented.

Clones were read by immunoSEQ multiplex PCR, and TCRdb kept only the in-frame ones, dropping some. This table holds millions of clones, over 85% found once. V trimming: 5 bases; J trimming: 6 bases; junction bases outside the gene matches: 8. The length of the CDR3 is 15 residues. Germline V gene lookup returns CDR1 MGHDK and CDR2 SYGVNS. The source of this sequence is a man aged 18 to 30 in good health. Some clones in this sample may be carry-over from other donors' samples. Sequencing was done on a sample of naive CD4+ T cells from PBMCs. As to subset: CD45RA+ positively selected. The chain employs TRBV25-1 and TRBJ2-4; 9 nucleotides align to TRBD1. The CDR3 bases are TGTGCCAGCAGTATCCAGACAGGGGGGGGAAACATTCAGTACTTC. This sequence encodes CASSIQTGGGNIQYF.